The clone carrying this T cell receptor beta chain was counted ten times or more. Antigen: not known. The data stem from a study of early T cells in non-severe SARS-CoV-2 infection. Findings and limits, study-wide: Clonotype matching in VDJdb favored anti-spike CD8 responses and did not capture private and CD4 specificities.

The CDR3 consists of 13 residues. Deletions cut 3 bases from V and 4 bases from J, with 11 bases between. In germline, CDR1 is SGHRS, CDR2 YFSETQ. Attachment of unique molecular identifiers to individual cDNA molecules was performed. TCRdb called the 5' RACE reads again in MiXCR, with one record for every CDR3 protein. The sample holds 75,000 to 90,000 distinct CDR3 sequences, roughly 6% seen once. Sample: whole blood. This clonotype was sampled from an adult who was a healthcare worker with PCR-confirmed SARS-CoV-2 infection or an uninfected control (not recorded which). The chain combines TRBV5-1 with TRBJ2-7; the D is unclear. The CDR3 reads CASSSDGSYEQYF. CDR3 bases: TGCGCCAGCAGCTCGGACGGTTCTTACGAGCAGTACTTC.